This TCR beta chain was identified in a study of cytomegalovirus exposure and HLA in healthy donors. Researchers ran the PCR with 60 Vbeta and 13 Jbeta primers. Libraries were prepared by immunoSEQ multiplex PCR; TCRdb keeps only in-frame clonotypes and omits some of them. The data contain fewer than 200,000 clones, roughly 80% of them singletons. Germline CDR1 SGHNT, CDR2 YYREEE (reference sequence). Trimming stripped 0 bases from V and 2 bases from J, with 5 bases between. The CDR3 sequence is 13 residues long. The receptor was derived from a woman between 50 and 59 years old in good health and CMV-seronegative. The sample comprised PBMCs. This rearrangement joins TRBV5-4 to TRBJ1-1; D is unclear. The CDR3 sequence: CASSLGGNTEAFF. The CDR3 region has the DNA TGTGCCAGCAGCTTGGGCGGAAACACTGAAGCTTTCTTT.